The source of this T cell receptor beta chain is a study of blood T cell repertoires in COVID-19. For the study at large: In each case, the material was cDNA or gDNA derived from T cells, B-cell-depleted T cells, or PBMCs.

Germline trimming cut 6 bases from V and 7 bases from J; bases unmatched to any gene: 7. The germline V gene encodes CDR1 MNHEY and CDR2 SMNVEV (reference sequence). The CDR3 loop spans 15 amino acids. Sequencing used immunoSEQ multiplex PCR; TCRdb keeps in-frame clones, though not all of them. The sample records 130,000 to 150,000 clones, approximately 80% being singletons. The receptor was derived from a man between 60 and 70 years old with active or convalescent COVID-19. The rearrangement uses TRBV27 and TRBJ2-3, with 13 positions matching TRBD2. Material for sequencing was peripheral blood. The CDR3 bases are TGTGCCAGCAGCCTACTAGCGGGAGGGCCAAATACGCAGTATTTT. Amino acids: CASSLLAGGPNTQYF.